Shown below are 25 T cell receptor beta chains from a single sample sequenced in a study of blood T cell repertoires in COVID-19. The repertoire was sequenced with immunoSEQ multiplex PCR; TCRdb's copy has only in-frame clones and lacks some. Found here are under 300,000 clones, approximately 82% of them singletons; the top ten hold approximately 4.9%. The source material was peripheral blood. All receptors derive from a woman at least 80 years old with active or convalescent COVID-19.

The chain couples TRBV4-2 to TRBJ1-2; D call uncertain. The germline V and J ends were trimmed by 0 bases and 2 bases, with 4 bases remaining between them. This CDR3 has 13 amino acids. Germline values: CDR1 LGHNA, CDR2 YNFKEQ. The CDR3 loop is CASSQDINYGYTF. CDR3 sequence (DNA): TGTGCCAGCAGCCAAGATATAAACTATGGCTACACCTTC.

The chain is built from TRBV5-6 and TRBJ1-1, with D possibly being TRBD1 (6 bases). Germline V gene data show CDR1 as SGHDT and CDR2 as YYEEEE. The CDR3 is 13 residues long. Trimming left V 1 base short and J 8 bases short, with 12 bases between. CDR3 sequence reads: CASSLPPGAEAFF. The CDR3 DNA follows: TGTGCCAGCAGCTTGCCTCCAGGGGCCGAAGCTTTCTTT.

The rearrangement uses TRBV6-5 and TRBJ1-2, with D uncertain. This CDR3 comprises 15 residues. Trimming shortened V by 0 bases and J by 4 bases, and 12 bases separated the two germline ends. Germline V gene data show CDR1 as MNHEY and CDR2 as SVGAGI. The CDR3 reads CASSYSPELGYGYTF. For the CDR3, the DNA is TGTGCCAGCAGTTACTCTCCCGAGCTCGGCTATGGCTACACCTTC.

The rearrangement links TRBV11-2 to TRBJ1-2; D is unresolved. This CDR3 region has 16 residues. Germline V gives CDR1 SGHAT, CDR2 FQNNGV. Trimming took off 5 bases at V and 1 base at J, with 17 bases between the two ends. CDR3 in amino acids: CASSLLNSPDNYGYTF. The CDR3 DNA sequence: TGTGCCAGCAGCCTTCTCAACTCGCCCGATAACTATGGCTACACCTTC.

The chain couples TRBV19 to TRBJ2-1, with D perhaps TRBD1 (5 bases). V was clipped by 2 bases and J by 4 bases, with 9 bases between them. The CDR3 is 14 amino acids. Germline V lookup: CDR1 LNHDA, CDR2 SQIVND (reference sequence). Here the CDR3 DNA reads TGTGCCAGTAGTATATCAGGGAATTACAATGAGCAGTTCTTC. It translates to CASSISGNYNEQFF.

This chain connects TRBV7-2 to TRBJ2-1, with 7 bases fitting TRBD2. Trimming took 6 bases from V and 6 from J; bases not matched to a gene: 11. CDR1 is SGHTA and CDR2 is FQGNSA in the germline V gene. The CDR3 is 15 residues long. The CDR3 reads CASSLTSGRVNEQFF. The CDR3 DNA reads TGTGCCAGCAGTCTAACTAGTGGGAGGGTCAATGAGCAGTTCTTC.

This sequence joins TRBV11-2 and TRBJ1-1; no reliable D call. Trimming cost V 5 bases and J 7 bases, with 14 bases left between them. This CDR3 has 13 residues. Germline CDR1 is SGHAT and CDR2 is FQNNGV. CDR3 bases: TGTGCCAGCAGCGCCCGATGGGAGGGTGAAGCTTTCTTT. It encodes CASSARWEGEAFF.

The gene calls are TRBV19 and TRBJ2-2; 7 bases align to TRBD2. CDR1 LNHDA and CDR2 SQIVND come from the germline V gene (reference sequence). The CDR3 consists of 14 residues. The V gene end was trimmed by 3 bases and the J gene end by 4 bases; junction bases not matched to a gene: 2. CDR3 coding DNA: TGTGCCAGTAGTATCCGGGGGGTCACCGGGGAGCTGTTTTTT. Its translation is CASSIRGVTGELFF. Using reference TRBV19 and TRBJ2-2 for the parts outside the CDR3, the full variable domain is DGGITQSPKYLFRKEGQNVTLSCEQNLNHDAMYWYRQDPGQGLRLIYYSQIVNDFQKGDIAEGYSVSREKKESFPLTVTSAQKNPTAFYLCASSIRGVTGELFFGEGSRLTVL.

This clone occurred once. The genes are TRBV7-9 and TRBJ2-3; D remains ambiguous. The V end was cut by 1 base, the J end by 4 bases, with 6 bases between. This CDR3 comprises 13 residues. Germline lookup yields CDR1 SEHNR and CDR2 FQNEAQ (reference sequence). The CDR3 loop reads CASSLGVADTQYF. As DNA, the CDR3 is TGTGCCAGCAGCTTAGGAGTAGCAGATACGCAGTATTTT.

The chain couples TRBV29-1 to TRBJ2-5; 13 bases line up with TRBD2. Germline-derived CDR1 and CDR2 are SQVTM and ANQGSEA. Trimming took 6 bases from V and 3 from J; bases not matched to a gene: 1. The CDR3 is 13 residues long. This CDR3 reads CSVGLAGEETQYF. The CDR3 nucleotides read TGCAGCGTAGGACTAGCGGGGGAAGAGACCCAGTACTTC.

The chain recombines TRBV30 with TRBJ1-5, with a possible D match to TRBD1 (6 bases). This CDR3 contains 15 residues. In germline, CDR1 is GTSNPN, CDR2 SVGIG (reference sequence). V shed 2 bases and J shed 5 bases, with 16 bases lying between them. CDR3 nucleotides: TGTGCCTGGAGTCAGTGGGGGGGCTCGGATCAGCCCCAGCATTTT. As protein: CAWSQWGGSDQPQHF.

The genes are TRBV5-1 and TRBJ2-1, with 8 bases aligning to TRBD2. The CDR3 loop spans 15 amino acids. Germline V lookup: CDR1 SGHRS, CDR2 YFSETQ. Trimming at V came to 2 bases and at J to 13 bases, leaving 14 bases not matched to a gene. The CDR3 reads CASSFVAGNPDGQFF. The CDR3 bases are TGCGCCAGCAGCTTTGTAGCGGGAAATCCGGATGGACAGTTCTTC.

The chain is built from TRBV28 and TRBJ2-2; D is possibly TRBD1 (6 bases). Germline CDR1 and CDR2: MDHEN and SYDVKM. Trimming shortened V by 7 bases and J by 1 base, and 7 bases separated the two germline ends. CDR3 length equals 13 residues. CDR3 DNA sequence: TGTGCCAGCAAGACAGGGAACACCGGGGAGCTGTTTTTT. This encodes CASKTGNTGELFF. The variable domain in full, with the rest retrieved from reference TRBV28 and TRBJ2-2, is DVKVTQSSRYLVKRTGEKVFLECVQDMDHENMFWYRQDPGLGLRLIYFSYDVKMKEKGDIPEGYSVSREKKERFSLILESASTNQTSMYLCASKTGNTGELFFGEGSRLTVL.

This clone was counted a single time. The V call is TRBV2, the J call TRBJ2-3; no clear D gene. Trimming removed 1 base at V and 4 bases at J, with 9 bases between. This CDR3 comprises 14 residues. Germline V lookup: CDR1 SNHLY, CDR2 FYNNEI. The CDR3 sequence is CASSEENGPDTQYF. DNA for the CDR3: TGTGCCAGCAGTGAAGAGAATGGCCCAGATACGCAGTATTTT. Together with reference TRBV2 and TRBJ2-3, the CDR3 gives the full variable domain: EPEVTQTPSHQVTQMGQEVILRCVPISNHLYFYWYRQILGQKVEFLVSFYNNEISEKSEIFDDQFSVERPDGSNFTLKIRSTKLEDSAMYFCASSEENGPDTQYFGPGTRLTVL.

The chain joins TRBV18 to TRBJ2-7; a weak D match, TRBD1 (6 bases). V lost 2 bases to trimming and J lost 7 bases, with 18 bases between them. The CDR3 extends over 15 amino acids. Germline values: CDR1 KGHSH, CDR2 LQKENI. The CDR3 here is CASSPSPGHLGEQYF. The CDR3 DNA sequence: TGTGCCAGCTCACCATCGCCGGGACACTTGGGGGAGCAGTACTTC. The full variable domain, with the rest looked up from reference TRBV18 and TRBJ2-7, is NAGVMQNPRHLVRRRGQEARLRCSPMKGHSHVYWYRQLPEEGLKFMVYLQKENIIDESGMPKERFSAEFPKEGPSILRIQQVVRGDSAAYFCASSPSPGHLGEQYFGPGTRLTVT.

The gene calls are TRBV12-3 or TRBV12-4 and TRBJ1-2, with D uncertain. The CDR3 is 12 amino acids. With 9 bases removed from V and 0 bases from J, the gap between germline ends came to 8 bases. The DNA for the CDR3 is TGTGCCAGTAACTCCGCTAACTATGGCTACACCTTC. This sequence encodes CASNSANYGYTF.

CDR3 amino acids: CASSYSPGRSSYEQYF. CDR3 bases: TGTGCCAGCAGCTACTCACCGGGTCGGAGCTCCTACGAGCAGTACTTC. J is TRBJ2-7 and V is TRBV7-8, with D hard to call. The germline CDR1 and CDR2 sequences are SGHVS and FQNEAQ. The CDR3 loop spans 16 amino acids. With 4 bases removed from V and 0 bases from J, the gap between germline ends came to 16 bases.

The CDR3: CASSLARQMNTEAFF. DNA of the CDR3: TGTGCCAGCAGCTTAGCCCGACAGATGAACACTGAAGCTTTCTTT. V gene TRBV5-4 combines with J gene TRBJ1-1; possibly TRBD1 for D (5 bases). CDR3 length equals 15 residues. Trimming removed 2 bases at V and 0 bases at J, with 11 bases between. The germline gives CDR1 SGHNT, CDR2 YYREEE (reference sequence). The entire variable domain, with the rest obtained from reference TRBV5-4 and TRBJ1-1, is as follows: ETGVTQSPTHLIKTRGQQVTLRCSSQSGHNTVSWYQQALGQGPQFIFQYYREEENGRGNFPPRFSGLQFPNYSSELNVNALELDDSALYLCASSLARQMNTEAFFGQGTRLTVV.

This clone is a singleton in its sample. V usage is TRBV25-1 and J usage is TRBJ1-4; 8 nucleotides line up with TRBD1. This CDR3 is 16 amino acids long. CDR1 and CDR2 from the germline V gene are MGHDK and SYGVNS. The trim removed 5 bases at V and 3 bases at J, leaving 8 bases unmatched. The CDR3 nucleotides read TGTGCCAGCAGTAGCCCGACAGGGGAGGCTAATGAAAAACTGTTTTTT. Its protein is CASSSPTGEANEKLFF.

The rearrangement joins TRBV6-4 to TRBJ1-6; 7 positions agree with TRBD1. There are 14 residues in the CDR3. The germline V gene encodes CDR1 MRHNA and CDR2 SNTAGT. After removal of 6 bases from V and 7 bases from J, the junction contained 6 bases not matched to a gene. The CDR3 reads CASSSGTVNSPLHF. As DNA, the CDR3 is TGTGCCAGCAGCTCCGGGACAGTCAATTCACCCCTCCACTTT.

The chain employs TRBV11-2 and TRBJ1-1; D might be TRBD1 (6 bases). The CDR3 runs to 14 residues. Trimming removed 4 bases from V and 4 bases from J, with 13 bases in between. Per the germline V gene, CDR1 is SGHAT and CDR2 is FQNNGV. CDR3 loop: CASSSGQSLTEAFF. DNA of the CDR3: TGTGCCAGCAGCTCCGGACAGTCACTCACTGAAGCTTTCTTT.

The genes are TRBV2 and TRBJ2-5; 11 nucleotides line up with TRBD1. Germline loops: CDR1 SNHLY, CDR2 FYNNEI. The CDR3 loop spans 13 amino acids. The trim removed 7 bases at V and 11 bases at J, leaving 9 bases unmatched. CDR3 nucleotide sequence: TGTGCCAGCACCCCAGGACAGGGGGCCGTGCAGTACTTC. This sequence encodes CASTPGQGAVQYF.

This chain links TRBV7-2 with TRBJ2-2; D gene unclear. Germline loops: CDR1 SGHTA, CDR2 FQGNSA. V lost 6 bases, J lost 2 bases, and 13 bases lay in between. There are 15 residues in the CDR3. CDR3 amino acids: CASSPRRINTGELFF. CDR3 in DNA: TGTGCCAGCAGTCCACGGCGGATCAACACCGGGGAGCTGTTTTTT.

This sequence joins TRBV5-4 and TRBJ2-7; 7 bases line up with TRBD1. CDR3 length: 12 amino acids. V lost 2 bases to trimming and J lost 5 bases; unmatched junction nucleotides: 1. Germline assignment: CDR1 SGHNT and CDR2 YYREEE (reference sequence). The CDR3 DNA sequence: TGTGCCAGCAGCTTCGACAGGGACGAGCAGTACTTC. This translates into CASSFDRDEQYF.

The J gene is TRBJ2-6, the V gene TRBV6-6; D remains ambiguous. Germline lookup yields CDR1 MNHNY and CDR2 SVGAGI (reference sequence). Deletions cut 5 bases from V and 0 bases from J, with 17 bases between. This CDR3 comprises 18 residues. The CDR3 loop reads CASSQRPPEASGANVLTF. DNA of the CDR3: TGTGCCAGCAGTCAAAGGCCTCCCGAGGCCTCTGGGGCCAACGTCCTGACTTTC.